Many counts were recorded for the clone carrying this TCR beta chain. The antigen is undetermined. The library labeled individual cDNA molecules by adding unique molecular identifiers to them. Per the original data handling: Between about 23,224 and 750,000 TCRs appeared in each sample, and the median stood at 95,638. MiXCR, applied by TCRdb to the 5' RACE reads, yields one record per CDR3 protein. TCRdb's processing, not the authors', yielded these V and J calls. The profile covers more than 140,000 distinct CDR3 sequences, with 3.5% to 5% appearing a single time and around 1.5% taken by the ten largest. This specimen comes from a study of human T cells and chemical hapten exposure. Study at large: Largely, small differences in pooled library volume made per-sample TCR yields vary. General study points: With regard to DPC sensitization, TCRs above 1 in 1000 frequency did not change.

Total RNA was isolated from unfractionated whole blood. Germline lookup yields CDR1 SEHNR and CDR2 FQNEAQ (reference sequence). V gave up 5 bases and J gave up 2 bases; unmatched junction bases: 6. The CDR3 is 14 residues long. The chain uses TRBV7-9 and TRBJ2-7; 7 positions agree with TRBD1. This TCR derives from a female donor in good health. The CDR3 region is CASSQRTGTYEQYF. In nucleotides, the CDR3 is TGTGCCAGCAGCCAAAGGACAGGAACCTACGAGCAGTACTTC. Together with reference TRBV7-9 and TRBJ2-7, the CDR3 gives the full variable domain: DTGVSQNPRHKITKRGQNVTFRCDPISEHNRLYWYRQTLGQGPEFLTYFQNEAQLEKSRLLSDRFSAERPKGSFSTLEIQRTEQGDSAMYLCASSQRTGTYEQYFGPGTRLTVT.